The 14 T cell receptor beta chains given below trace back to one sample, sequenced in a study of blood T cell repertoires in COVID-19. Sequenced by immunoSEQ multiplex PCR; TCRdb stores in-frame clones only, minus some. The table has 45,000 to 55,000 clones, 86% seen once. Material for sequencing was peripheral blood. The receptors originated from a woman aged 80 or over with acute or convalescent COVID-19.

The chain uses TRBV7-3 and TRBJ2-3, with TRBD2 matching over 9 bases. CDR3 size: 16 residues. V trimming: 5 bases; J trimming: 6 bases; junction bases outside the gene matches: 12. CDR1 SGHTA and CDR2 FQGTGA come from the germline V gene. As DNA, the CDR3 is TGTGCCAGCAGCCCGCGACTAGCGGCGAAATTGGATACGCAGTATTTT. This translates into CASSPRLAAKLDTQYF. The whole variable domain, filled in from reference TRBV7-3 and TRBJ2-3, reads GAGVSQTPSNKVTEKGKYVELRCDPISGHTALYWYRQSLGQGPEFLIYFQGTGAADDSGLPNDRFFAVRPEGSVSTLKIQRTERGDSAVYLCASSPRLAAKLDTQYFGPGTRLTVL.

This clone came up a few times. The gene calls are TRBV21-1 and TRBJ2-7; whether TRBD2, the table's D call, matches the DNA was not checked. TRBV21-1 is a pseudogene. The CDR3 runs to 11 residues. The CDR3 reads CASSFGGEQYF. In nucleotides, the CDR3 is TGTGCCAGCAGCTTCGGGGGAGAGCAGTACTTC.

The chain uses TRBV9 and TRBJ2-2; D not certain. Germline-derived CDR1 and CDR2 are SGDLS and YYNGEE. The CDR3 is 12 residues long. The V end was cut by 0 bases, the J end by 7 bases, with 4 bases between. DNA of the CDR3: TGTGCCAGCAGCGTAGATATCGGGGAGCTGTTTTTT. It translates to CASSVDIGELFF.

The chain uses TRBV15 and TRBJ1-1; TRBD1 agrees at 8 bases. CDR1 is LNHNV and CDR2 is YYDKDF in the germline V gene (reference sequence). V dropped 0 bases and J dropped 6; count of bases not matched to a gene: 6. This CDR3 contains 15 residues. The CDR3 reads CATSRDEVTGAEAFF. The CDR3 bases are TGTGCCACCAGCAGAGATGAAGTGACAGGGGCTGAAGCTTTCTTT.

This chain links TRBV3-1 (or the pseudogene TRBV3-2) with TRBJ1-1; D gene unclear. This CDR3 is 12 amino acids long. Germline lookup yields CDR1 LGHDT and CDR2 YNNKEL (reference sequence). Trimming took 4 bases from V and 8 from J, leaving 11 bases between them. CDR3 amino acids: CASSPSAGEAFF. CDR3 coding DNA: TGTGCCAGCAGCCCATCGGCCGGGGAAGCTTTCTTT.

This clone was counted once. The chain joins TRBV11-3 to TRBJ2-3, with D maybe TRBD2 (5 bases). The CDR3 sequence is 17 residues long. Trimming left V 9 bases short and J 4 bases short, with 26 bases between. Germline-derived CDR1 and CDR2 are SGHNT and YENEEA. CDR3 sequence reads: CASKAGVFGGGADTQYF. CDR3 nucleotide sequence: TGTGCCAGTAAGGCTGGCGTTTTTGGAGGCGGTGCAGATACGCAGTATTTT.

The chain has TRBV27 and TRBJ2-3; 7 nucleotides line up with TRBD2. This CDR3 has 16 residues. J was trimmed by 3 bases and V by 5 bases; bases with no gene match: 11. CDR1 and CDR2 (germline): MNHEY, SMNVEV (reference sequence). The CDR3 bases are TGTGCCAGCAGTCATACCGGGGGGATCGGGACAGATACGCAGTATTTT. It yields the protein CASSHTGGIGTDTQYF.

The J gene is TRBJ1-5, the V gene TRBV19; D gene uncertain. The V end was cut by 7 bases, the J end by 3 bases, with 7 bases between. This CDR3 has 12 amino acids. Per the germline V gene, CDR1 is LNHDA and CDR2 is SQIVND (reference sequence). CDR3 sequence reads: CASTQNNQPQHF. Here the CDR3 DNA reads TGTGCCAGTACCCAGAACAATCAGCCCCAGCATTTT.

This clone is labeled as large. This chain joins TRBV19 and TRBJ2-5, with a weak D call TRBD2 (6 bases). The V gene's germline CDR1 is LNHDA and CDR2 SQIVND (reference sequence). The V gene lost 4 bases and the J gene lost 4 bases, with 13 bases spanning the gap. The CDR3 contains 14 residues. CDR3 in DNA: TGTGCCAGTAGTACGGACGGGGGAGCAGAGACCCAGTACTTC. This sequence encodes CASSTDGGAETQYF.

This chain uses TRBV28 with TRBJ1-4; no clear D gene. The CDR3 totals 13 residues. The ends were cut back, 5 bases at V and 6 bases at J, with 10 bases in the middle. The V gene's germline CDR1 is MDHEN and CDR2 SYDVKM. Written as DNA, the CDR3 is TGTGCCAGCAGTGAGAAGCCGGATGAAAAACTGTTTTTT. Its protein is CASSEKPDEKLFF.

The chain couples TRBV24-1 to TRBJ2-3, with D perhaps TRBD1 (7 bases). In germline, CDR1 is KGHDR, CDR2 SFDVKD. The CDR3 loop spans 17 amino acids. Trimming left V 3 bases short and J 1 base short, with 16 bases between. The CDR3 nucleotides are TGTGCCACCAGTGATACATTTCAGGGGGGCGGCACAGATACGCAGTATTTT. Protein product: CATSDTFQGGGTDTQYF.

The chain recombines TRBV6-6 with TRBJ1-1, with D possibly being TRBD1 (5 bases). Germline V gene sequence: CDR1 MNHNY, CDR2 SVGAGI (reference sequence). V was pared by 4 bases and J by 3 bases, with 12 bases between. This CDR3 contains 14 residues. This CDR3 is CASSWGDRDTEAFF. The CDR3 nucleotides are TGTGCCAGCAGTTGGGGCGACCGGGACACTGAAGCTTTCTTT.

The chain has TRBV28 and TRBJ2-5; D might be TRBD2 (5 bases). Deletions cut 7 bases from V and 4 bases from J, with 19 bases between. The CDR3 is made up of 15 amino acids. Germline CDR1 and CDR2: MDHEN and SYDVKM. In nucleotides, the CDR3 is TGTGCCAGCATAGTAACCGAGGGCGGCGGAGAGACCCAGTACTTC. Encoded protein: CASIVTEGGGETQYF.

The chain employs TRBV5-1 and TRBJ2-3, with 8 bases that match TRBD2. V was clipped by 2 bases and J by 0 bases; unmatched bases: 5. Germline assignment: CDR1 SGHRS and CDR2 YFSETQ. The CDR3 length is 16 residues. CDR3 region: CASSFTSGTSTDTQYF. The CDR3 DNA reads TGCGCCAGCAGCTTTACTAGCGGAACTAGCACAGATACGCAGTATTTT.